This T cell receptor (beta chain) derives from a study of OX40 agonist ivuxolimab in advanced cancers. Notes on the research overall: Ivuxolimab was a fully human IgG2 agonistic monoclonal antibody targeting the costimulatory receptor OX40 (CD134). Intravenous ivuxolimab was administered to patients every 2 weeks at six dose levels: 0.01, 0.1, 0.3, 1.5, 3 and 10 mg/kg. Of the 50 to 55 dose-escalation patients, hepatocellular carcinoma was present in approximately 20, melanoma in roughly 15, renal cell carcinoma in 9 and head and neck cancer in 9. In the dose-escalation cohort, 82.7% of patients were male, and the mean age was approximately 60 years, with a range of about 23 to 85. Patients were allowed to have had prior anti-PD-1, anti-PD-L1 or anti-CTLA-4 therapy, and around 40% of the dose-escalation patients had previously received checkpoint inhibitors. Partial responses were achieved by three dose-escalation patients, of whom one had hepatocellular carcinoma and two had cutaneous melanoma. Peripheral TCRbeta sequencing was intended to test whether TCR sequence diversity was altered and clonal T-cell expansion was caused by ivuxolimab. The paper describes the monotherapy dose-escalation part (N ≈ 52 patients) of the phase I trial of ivuxolimab.

To sequence the TCRbeta CDR3 region, genomic DNA was isolated from the sorted cells. The immunoSEQ Assay was used for sequencing of TCRbeta CDR3 regions. TCRdb obtained this table from immuneACCESS and retained in-frame rearrangements with V and J assigned. These tables miss some clones; where compared with another copy, unresolved V genes account for less than half of the shortfall, and the remainder is unexplained. The sample yields fewer than 70,000 clones; 70% to 90% were counted once. The top ten clones comprise approximately 3.1% of the sample. Patients with autoimmune disease history or receiving systemic immunosuppression were excluded from the trial. Peripheral blood for TCR sequencing was collected from all dose cohorts at baseline, on cycle 4 day 1, and on cycle 7 day 1. Samples came from an open-label, multicenter, first-in-human phase I dose-escalation trial of ivuxolimab. Adults with locally advanced or metastatic head and neck squamous cell, hepatocellular, melanoma or renal cell carcinoma were enrolled in the trial. Before TCR sequencing, CD4+ and CD8+ T cells were separately sorted from peripheral blood.

Note on this clone: There is no known antigen for this receptor. Base-call qualities are not available, and no considerably larger clone is one nucleotide away.

The germline V gene sets CDR1 to MGHRA and CDR2 to YSYEKL. The CDR3 runs 16 residues from the cysteine to the phenylalanine. The sequence is cut down to CDR3 DNA, 48 bases in frame from base 1. V lost 0 bases and J lost 8 bases; the stretch between them is 17 bases long. Overall results and qualifications from the work: Low levels of normalized T-cell clonal expansion were also seen in some nonresponding patients. Antigen specificity was not determined for the clonally expanded peripheral T cells. At doses from 0.1 to 3.0 mg/kg, clonal expansion was seen in both CD4+ and CD8+ blood T cells between baseline and week 6. After ivuxolimab, expanded clones were on average more numerous among CD8+ T cells than among CD4+ T cells. In the 0.1-3.0 mg/kg groups, partial responders were among the patients with the lowest normalized peripheral clonal expansion, particularly in CD8+ T cells.

The sample consisted of CD4+ or CD8+ T cells sorted from blood, taken in a trial of the OX40 agonist ivuxolimab. The sequence came from an adult with an advanced solid tumor such as melanoma, head and neck, liver or kidney cancer. The rearranged segments are TRBV4-1 and TRBJ2-1; the D call is tentative, TRBD1 or TRBD2, as each matches 5 bases. The nucleotide sequence reads as follows: TGCGCCAGCAGCCAAGATGAGGGACGGCGATTTGATGAGCAGTTCTTC. It is translated as CASSQDEGRRFDEQFF.